This TCR beta chain is from a study of PD-L1 blockade in urothelial cancer (TCRdb year 2017). General notes on the study: Every patient began therapy in about 2014 and was given atezolizumab 1,200 mg intravenously every 3 weeks. Patients had an ECOG performance status of 0 or 1 and had received between 0 and 3 prior chemotherapy regimens. About nine tenths of the roughly 29 patients were males with bladder-origin urothelial cancer, and about 60% of the 29 reported a prior smoking history. Pretreatment blood TCR-seq was available for nearly 30 patients, at least one posttreatment blood collection was obtained for 25 or so patients, and tumor TCR-seq was available for 25 or so patients. Pretreatment tumor samples, along with matched peripheral blood serially collected before and after atezolizumab treatment, were subjected to TCR sequencing. In the same patients, pretreatment tumors underwent whole exome sequencing and RNA sequencing in addition to TCR sequencing. Blood samples were analyzed at two time points: 3 weeks after treatment start (second dose) and 6 weeks after treatment start. Blood samples yielded a median of around 150,000 T cells and more than 80,000 unique TCRs, with median clonality approximately 0.08. About 10 patients achieved durable clinical benefit and some 21 did not. The study was an exploratory multi-omic analysis of somatic, immune and clinical correlates of response to PD-L1 blockade with atezolizumab in urothelial cancer. Durable clinical benefit was defined as progression-free survival longer than 6 months, and TCR features were also tested against progression-free and overall survival.

The cysteine opens and the phenylalanine closes a CDR3 of 14 amino acids. This entry keeps only the CDR3 DNA: 42 bases, framed from base 1. Trimming accounts for 8 bases at V and 0 bases at J, while the number of junction bases matched to no gene is 5. CDR1 is given as LNHNV and CDR2 as YYDKDF, both from the germline V gene (reference sequence). Summary of the overall study and its limitations: Patients with durable benefit showed greater expansion of tumor-associated TCR clones in peripheral blood 3 weeks after starting treatment (n of about 21, p = 0.022). Improved progression-free and overall survival was associated with having pretreatment peripheral blood TCR clonality below the median. Because of the small sample size (n = 29) and the many exploratory analyses performed, the results are intended to be regarded as hypothesis-generating.

Synthetic TCR analog templates were spiked into each PCR to estimate absolute template abundance from read counts. The immunoSEQ assay used bias-controlled V and J gene primers to amplify TCRbeta CDR3 regions from genomic DNA. Rearranged TCRbeta segments were sequenced at approximately 20X coverage. The authors processed their data as follows. Clustering was used to correct sequencing errors, and CDR3s were annotated against IMGT to assign V, D and J genes. Out-of-frame and stop-codon sequences were excluded, and only productive TCRbeta rearrangements were used in downstream analyses. Clonality was computed as one minus Shannon entropy normalized by the log of the number of unique productive sequences. Clones differing between time points or between blood and tumor were identified using Fisher's exact test with Benjamini-Hochberg correction, with an adjusted p below 0.01 applied as the threshold. TCRdb obtained this table from immuneACCESS and retained in-frame rearrangements with V and J assigned. These tables miss some clones; where compared with another copy, unresolved V genes account for less than half of the shortfall, and the remainder is unexplained. V and J calls and clone size are given by that table; D and trimming were obtained from the DNA. A total of about 110,000 clones appear in this sample, approximately 85% of them only once. The ten largest account for roughly 2.3% of the sample.

This clone has just one count. Its antigen has not been determined. It has no much larger one-base neighbor in the sample; base qualities were not kept. The cohort comprised fewer than 35 patients with locally advanced or metastatic urothelial carcinoma treated at Memorial Sloan Kettering on a trial protocol. Peripheral blood mononuclear cells were collected pretreatment and during treatment, at between 1 and 8 total time points per patient. The Qiagen DNeasy Blood extraction kit was used to purify genomic DNA from total PBMCs and from tumor samples. PBMCs were collected pretreatment and during treatment, and were isolated and stored as previously described.

This sequence was found in a man aged 50 to 60 with urothelial cancer. This sequence uses TRBV15 and TRBJ2-7, with 9 bases matching TRBD2. The sample in question was PBMCs, obtained around atezolizumab (anti-PD-L1) treatment. The CDR3 amino acid sequence is: CATSAGGSSYEQYF. Read as DNA, the sequence is TGTGCCACCTCGGCGGGAGGGAGCTCCTACGAGCAGTACTTC.